This T cell receptor (beta chain) was recorded in a study of cytomegalovirus exposure and HLA in healthy donors (dated by TCRdb to the late 2010s). In terms of the full investigation: In an earlier analysis of 587 of the donors, 276 Gb of sequence data and 100 million or so unique TCR beta sequences from 180 million or so T cells were reported. Along with the approximately 650-subject first cohort, a separate validation cohort of roughly 110 different subjects was used. The number of donors typed differed by locus, with 629-630 for A, B, C, DRB1 and DQB1, over 500 for DQA1, about 610 for DPA1, and 472 for DPB1. In an earlier analysis of a few hundred of the donors, high-throughput TCR beta sequencing was used to judge whether each TCR beta V gene segment behaved as functional or pseudogenic. Alongside the repertoire data, information on donor age, sex, ethnicity and CMV serostatus was compiled. Genome-wide SNP genotypes for about 65% of the 666 donors were used in a later genetic analysis, which treated that subset as a discovery cohort. The study used immunosequencing to profile the T cell repertoires of about 670 subjects and linked those repertoires to cytomegalovirus serostatus. The aim of the study was to test whether cataloging public T cell receptors could identify signatures of past pathogen exposure. A later analysis re-analyzed previously published TCR beta repertoires from 660 or so donors and added high-resolution HLA genotyping to study TCR occurrence patterns. High-throughput TCR immunosequencing, statistical association of individual TCRs with disease status, and machine learning were combined to predict cytomegalovirus infection status. HLA typing included class I and class II loci at four-digit resolution. Across 398 genotyped donors of the cohort, an average of roughly 250,000 unique TCR beta nucleotide sequences per donor were sequenced, and approximately 19% of those sequences were non-productive. Roughly five DR-DQ haplotypes were handled as single units for association and clustering because linkage in the cohort was strong. Approximately 310 gigabases of sequencing data and 70 million to 85 million unique TCR sequences were included in an early release covering over 600 HLA-typed donors. Of the roughly 430 genotyped donors, approximately 80% fell in the genetic ancestry cluster associated with self-reported Caucasian donors. All discovery cohort repertoires had been generated on a single sequencing platform. Rather than drawing on any new phenotypic data, the later analysis identified candidate immune exposures from TCR beta sequences and the way those sequences occurred across donors. The paper's findings and limits, for the study overall: In an earlier analysis of a few hundred of the donors, most TCR beta V segments were observed in productive rearrangements about 90% or about 30% of the time, broadly matching IMGT annotations. Across donors, most TCR sequences were observed very rarely, whereas some public TCRs were present in many individuals. In a later analysis, TCR association rates were found to vary across HLA loci, with the most associated TCRs seen for DRB1 alleles and the fewest for HLA-C alleles. The 87-base-pair reads could not distinguish some IMGT-functional V segments, including TRBV6-2 and TRBV6-3, so those segments were excluded. At a false discovery rate of 0.05, a later analysis linked 16,951 TCR beta sequences to specific HLA alleles. The earlier analysis of about 600 of the donors excluded roughly 16 rarely observed V segments, including chromosome 9 orphons, because counts were too low. CMV serostatus was the only immune exposure information available for the cohort. In vitro tests confirmed that a few of the cytomegalovirus-associated TCR beta chains recognize cytomegalovirus antigens. The presence/absence analyses assumed that sequencing depth was roughly uniform across donors, and that assumption may not be true. When HLA alleles, especially DR and DQ, strongly co-occurred, attributing TCR associations to individual alleles was difficult. A later analysis found that most CMV-associated TCR beta chains appeared HLA-restricted, with HLA associations seemingly driven largely by CMV exposure. The cohort was sequenced for TCR beta chains only, and without alpha or paired-chain data the features that could be detected were limited. In the study, about 150 TCR beta chains were listed as associated with cytomegalovirus. A later genetic analysis associated a missense DCLRE1C variant with V-gene and J-gene trimming of TCR beta chains, and an independent cohort replicated the association. Because some donors lacked HLA typing at each locus, the association tests relied only on the typed subset. Correlated functional status among segregating V segments might be attributable to linkage disequilibrium, but an unknown experimental factor could not be ruled out. In both the original and validation cohorts, the classifier was reported to diagnose cytomegalovirus status with high specificity and sensitivity. A later genetic analysis reported fewer N-insertions in productive TCRs among donors in an Asian-associated ancestry cluster than the approximately 670-donor mean. A cluster of highly shared sequence variants was judged likely to represent a technical artifact of the sequencing pipeline. In a later analysis, HLA-associated TCR beta chains were found to be more clonally expanded and to have lower generation probabilities than equally common non-associated chains. A further reported finding was that TCR beta sequences accurately predicted the HLA-A and HLA-B alleles for most subjects in the first cohort. The authors suggested that the approach could potentially be generalized to other disease states and immunological phenotypes. A later analysis reported that several top co-occurrence clusters appeared linked to parvovirus B19, influenza, CMV and Epstein-Barr virus.

V trim: 0 bases; J trim: 4 bases; unmatched bases: 5. As encoded in the germline V gene (reference sequence), CDR1 is LNHNV while CDR2 is YYDKDF. From the cysteine up to the phenylalanine, the CDR3 has a length of 16 residues. Just CDR3 DNA is preserved here, 48 bases in frame from base 1. Libraries were prepared through the immunoSEQ multiplex PCR assay. A mixture of 60 forward primers for TCR Vbeta segments and 13 reverse primers for TCR Jbeta segments was used in the multiplex PCR. The CDR3 region of rearranged TCR beta genes was amplified from genomic DNA with a multiplex PCR assay. The Illumina HiSeq System was used to sequence the amplified TCR beta libraries as 87-base-pair reads. The study's processing was this. Across the 666 repertoires, a later analysis counted 78 million or so unique TCR beta chains, roughly 11 million of which were shared by at least two donors. Raw reads were error-corrected and collapsed into unique sequences with a nearest-neighbor algorithm that merged closely related sequences to remove PCR and sequencing errors. To assign V, D and J gene segments, CDR3 sequences were aligned to IMGT reference sequences. For a sequence to be retained, a match of at least six nucleotides was required to both a V gene segment and a J gene segment. Rearrangements were called productive when the CDR3 lacked stop codons and stayed in frame with V and J; all others were non-productive. Following IMGT convention, CDR3 was defined as the stretch from the second conserved V-encoded cysteine up to the conserved J-encoded phenylalanine. Sequences without an unambiguous match to a single V gene segment were excluded from the earlier analysis of 450 to 650 of the donors. In an earlier analysis of several hundred of the donors, V segments were called functional above 56.7% productive rearrangements and were called segregating when the between-donor standard deviation exceeded 5%. A statistical classification framework was developed to diagnose cytomegalovirus status using the catalog of TCR beta chain sequences. V and J gene assignment, in a later analysis, came from comparing TCR nucleotide sequences with IMGT/GENE-DB human TR gene sequences. Using the TCRdist pipeline, a later analysis assigned CDR3 sequences along with most-parsimonious VDJ recombination scenarios. A later analysis defined each TCR beta chain by its CDR3 amino acid sequence plus V-gene family, and excluded reads lacking a unique V-gene family. In a later analysis, fewer than 600 highly shared, low-generation-probability nucleotide sequences were removed to address suspected cross-contamination and a sequencing artifact. In a later analysis, a clonal expansion index for each public chain was calculated from normalized within-repertoire ranks of inferred template counts. Generation probabilities in a later analysis came from a VDJ recombination model fitted to out-of-frame rearrangements, and those results were checked against IGoR. A later analysis scored TCR-TCR, TCR-HLA and TCR-CMV co-occurrence with hypergeometric tests, applying a repertoire-size bias correction to TCR pairs. In a later analysis, false discovery rates were estimated by permuting HLA or CMV assignments 20 times. In a later analysis, co-occurring TCRs were grouped with DBSCAN, and TCRdist sequence similarity was added when clustering was performed within HLA-allele-positive subsets. Repertoires with fewer than 30,000 or more than 120,000 public chains, plus five repertoires with anomalous nucleotide sharing, were excluded from co-occurrence clustering. TCRdb stores this immuneACCESS table with in-frame sequences only. Part of the clones is absent; in the studies checked, under half of the shortfall reflects unresolved V genes, and no reason is known for the rest. The V and J calls and clone size come from that table; D and trimming were worked out from the DNA. This sample comprises about 170,000 clones, about 85% of them detected only once. About 2.5% of the sample rests with the top ten.

In the case of this clone: The target of this receptor is not known. Base qualities were left out, and no much larger clone turns up one base away.

The cohort was made up of 650 to 700 healthy bone marrow donors. At the time of sampling, all cohort members were nominally healthy, though unrecorded immune exposures were likely present. The donor was CMV seropositive and was included in the group of 289 seropositive cohort members. A peripheral blood sample was collected from each donor, and TCR beta sequencing was performed on peripheral blood mononuclear cells. Genomic DNA extraction from the blood cell samples was performed with the Qiagen DNeasy Blood Extraction Kit. The sequencing sample was made of PBMCs. The source of this sequence is a man in his thirties or forties in good health and CMV-seropositive. Recombination connected TRBV15 to TRBJ2-1, with 8 bases in between that match TRBD2. The CDR3 reads CATSRDTGGPYNEQFF. The DNA is as follows: TGTGCCACCAGCAGAGATACGGGAGGGCCGTACAATGAGCAGTTCTTC.